This T cell receptor beta chain originates from a study of shared clonotypes between healthy human individuals. Germline V gene lookup returns CDR1 SGHRS and CDR2 YFSETQ. The CDR3 is 14 residues long. Trimming removed 0 bases at V and 4 bases at J, with 8 bases between. Repertoires were generated with immunoSEQ multiplex PCR, while TCRdb's copy carries only in-frame clones and drops some. The repertoire holds 2 million to 3 million clones, with over 85% as singletons. Concerning this clone itself: Other nucleotide sequences from this sample produce the same CDR3.

The V gene is TRBV5-1, the J gene TRBJ2-1; D gene ambiguous. Sequencing was carried out using naive CD4+ T cells from PBMCs. The subset here: CD45RA+ positively selected. The sequence derives from a man younger than 35 in good health. Some clones in this sample may be carry-over from other donors' samples. The CDR3, as DNA: TGCGCCAGCAGCTTGGAGGGTCTTTACAATGAGCAGTTCTTC. The encoded protein is CASSLEGLYNEQFF.